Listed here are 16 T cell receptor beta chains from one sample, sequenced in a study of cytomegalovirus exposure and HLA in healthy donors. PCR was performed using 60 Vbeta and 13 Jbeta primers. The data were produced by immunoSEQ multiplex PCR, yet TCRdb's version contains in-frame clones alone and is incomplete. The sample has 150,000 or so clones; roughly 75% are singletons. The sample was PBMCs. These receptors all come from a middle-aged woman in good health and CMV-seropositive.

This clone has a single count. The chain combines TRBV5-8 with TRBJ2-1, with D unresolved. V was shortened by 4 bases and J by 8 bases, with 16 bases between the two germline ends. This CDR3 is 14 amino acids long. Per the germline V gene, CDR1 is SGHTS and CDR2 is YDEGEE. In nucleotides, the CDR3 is TGTGCCAGCAGCGCCCCCGAGGTGAGCGATGAGCAGTTCTTC. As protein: CASSAPEVSDEQFF.

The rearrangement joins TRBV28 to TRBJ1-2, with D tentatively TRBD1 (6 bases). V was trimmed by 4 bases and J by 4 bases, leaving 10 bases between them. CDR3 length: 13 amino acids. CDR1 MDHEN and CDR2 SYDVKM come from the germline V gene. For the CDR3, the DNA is TGTGCCAGCAGTTACAGGGAGGGCTATGGCTACACCTTC. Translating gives CASSYREGYGYTF.

For the CDR3, the DNA is TGTGCCAGCTCAAAACCTCTTAGCGGGAGTAGGCAGTTCTTC. Protein product: CASSKPLSGSRQFF. J is TRBJ2-1 and V is TRBV18; 9 nucleotides align to TRBD2. This CDR3 has 14 amino acids. V was clipped by 5 bases and J by 12 bases; unmatched bases: 11. Germline lookup yields CDR1 KGHSH and CDR2 LQKENI.

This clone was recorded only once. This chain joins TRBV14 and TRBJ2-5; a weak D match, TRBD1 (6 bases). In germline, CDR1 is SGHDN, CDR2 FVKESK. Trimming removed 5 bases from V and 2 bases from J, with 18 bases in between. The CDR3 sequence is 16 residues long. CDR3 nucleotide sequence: TGTGCCAGCAGCGCAAAACCCGACAGGTTTCAAGAGACCCAGTACTTC. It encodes CASSAKPDRFQETQYF.

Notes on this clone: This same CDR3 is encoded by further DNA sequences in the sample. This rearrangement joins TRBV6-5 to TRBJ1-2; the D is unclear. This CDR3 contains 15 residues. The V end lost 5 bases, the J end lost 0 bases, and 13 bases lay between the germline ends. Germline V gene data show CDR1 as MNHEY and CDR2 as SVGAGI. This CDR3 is CASSPWTGTNYGYTF. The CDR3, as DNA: TGTGCCAGCAGTCCGTGGACGGGGACTAACTATGGCTACACCTTC.

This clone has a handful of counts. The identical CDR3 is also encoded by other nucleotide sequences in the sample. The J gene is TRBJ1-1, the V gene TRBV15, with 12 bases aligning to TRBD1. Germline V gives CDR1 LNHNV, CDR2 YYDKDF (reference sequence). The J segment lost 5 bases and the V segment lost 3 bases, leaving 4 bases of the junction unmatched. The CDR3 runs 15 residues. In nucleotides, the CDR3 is TGTGCCACCAGCAGGGGGACAGGGGGCTTGACTGAAGCTTTCTTT. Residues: CATSRGTGGLTEAFF.

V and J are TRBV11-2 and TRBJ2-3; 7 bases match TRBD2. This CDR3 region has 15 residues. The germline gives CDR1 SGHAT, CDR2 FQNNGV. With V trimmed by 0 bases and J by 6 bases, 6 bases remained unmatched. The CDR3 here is CASSLDGGSQDTQYF. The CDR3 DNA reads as TGTGCCAGCAGCTTAGACGGCGGGAGTCAGGATACGCAGTATTTT.

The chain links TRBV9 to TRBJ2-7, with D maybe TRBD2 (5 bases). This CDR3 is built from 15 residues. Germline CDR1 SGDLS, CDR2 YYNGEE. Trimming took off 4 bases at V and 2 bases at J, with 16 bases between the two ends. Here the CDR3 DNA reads TGTGCCAGCAGCCCCAACTTGGAGGCCACCTACGAGCAGTACTTC. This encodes CASSPNLEATYEQYF.

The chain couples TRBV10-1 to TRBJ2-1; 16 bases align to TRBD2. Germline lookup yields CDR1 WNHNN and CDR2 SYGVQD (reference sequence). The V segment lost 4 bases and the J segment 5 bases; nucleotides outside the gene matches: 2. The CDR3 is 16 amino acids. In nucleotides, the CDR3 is TGCGCCAGCAGTGCCGGGACTAGCGGGAGGGACAATGAGCAGTTCTTC. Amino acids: CASSAGTSGRDNEQFF.

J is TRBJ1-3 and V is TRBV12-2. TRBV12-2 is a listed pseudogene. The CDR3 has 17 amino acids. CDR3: CASRLSQDCISGNTIYF. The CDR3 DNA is TGTGCAAGTCGCTTATCCCAGGACTGTATCTCTGGAAACACCATATATTTT.

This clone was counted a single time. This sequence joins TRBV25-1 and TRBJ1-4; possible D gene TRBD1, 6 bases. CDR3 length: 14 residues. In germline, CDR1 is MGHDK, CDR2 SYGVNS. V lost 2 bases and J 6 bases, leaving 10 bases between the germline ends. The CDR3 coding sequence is TGTGCCAGCAGTGAAAACAGGGATCATGAAAAACTGTTTTTT. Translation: CASSENRDHEKLFF.

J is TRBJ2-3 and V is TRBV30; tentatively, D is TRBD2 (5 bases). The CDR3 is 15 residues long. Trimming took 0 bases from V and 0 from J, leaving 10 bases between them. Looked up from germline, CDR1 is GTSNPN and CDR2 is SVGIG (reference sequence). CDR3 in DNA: TGTGCCTGGAGTGTCCTCGGCGGGAGCACAGATACGCAGTATTTT. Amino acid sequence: CAWSVLGGSTDTQYF.

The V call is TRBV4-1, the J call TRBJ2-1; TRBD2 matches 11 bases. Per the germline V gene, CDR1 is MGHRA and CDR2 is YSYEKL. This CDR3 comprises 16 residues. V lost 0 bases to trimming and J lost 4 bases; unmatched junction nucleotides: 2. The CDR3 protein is CASSQDGTSGYNEQFF. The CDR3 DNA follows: TGCGCCAGCAGCCAAGATGGGACTAGCGGATACAATGAGCAGTTCTTC.

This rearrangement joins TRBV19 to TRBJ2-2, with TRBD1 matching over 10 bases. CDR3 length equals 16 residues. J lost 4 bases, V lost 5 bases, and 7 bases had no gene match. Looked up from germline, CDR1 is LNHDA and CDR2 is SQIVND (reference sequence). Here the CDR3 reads CASSGQTGGVTGELFF. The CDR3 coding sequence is TGTGCCAGTAGTGGCCAGACAGGGGGCGTCACCGGGGAGCTGTTTTTT.

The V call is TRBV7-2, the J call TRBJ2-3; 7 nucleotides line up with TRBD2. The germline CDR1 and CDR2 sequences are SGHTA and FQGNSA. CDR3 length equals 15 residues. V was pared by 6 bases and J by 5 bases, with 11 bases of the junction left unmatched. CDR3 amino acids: CASRTRRELVDTQYF. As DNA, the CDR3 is TGTGCCAGCAGGACTAGGCGGGAGCTTGTAGATACGCAGTATTTT.

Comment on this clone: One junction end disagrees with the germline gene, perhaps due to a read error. This chain's CDR3 is CASRDAGARNEQCF. CDR3 in DNA: TGTGCCAGCAGAGATGCAGGGGCTCGGAACGAGCAGTGCTTC. V is TRBV27 and J is TRBJ2-7; D might be TRBD1 (6 bases). Germline lookup yields CDR1 MNHEY and CDR2 SMNVEV (reference sequence). The CDR3 covers 14 residues.